This T cell receptor (beta chain) is from a study of blood T cell repertoires in COVID-19. Across the study: The analysed material was cDNA or gDNA that came from T cells, B-cell-depleted T cells, or PBMCs.

Followed longitudinally, the Seattle patients had been enrolled during active infection. As processed by the authors: Amplification from reference gene primers served as the basis for estimated nucleated cell counts. Assay used: immunoSEQ multiplex PCR; TCRdb lists only in-frame clones, some missing. V, J and clone size reflect that table, while D and trimming were determined from the DNA. The sample lists under 400,000 clones, about 91% occurring once. This clone has a single count. The germline CDR1 and CDR2 sequences are MNHEY and SVGEGT. The CDR3 has 15 amino acids. Losses at the gene ends were 5 bases for V and 4 bases for J; bases not matched to a gene: 8.

The sequenced material came from peripheral blood. The chain combines TRBV6-2 or TRBV6-3 with TRBJ2-3; 8 bases agree with TRBD1. The clonotype comes from a woman aged 30 to 39 with COVID-19, enrolled during active disease. CDR3 sequence reads: CASSTRDRNADTQYF. The CDR3 DNA reads TGTGCCAGCAGTACCCGGGACAGGAATGCAGATACGCAGTATTTT.